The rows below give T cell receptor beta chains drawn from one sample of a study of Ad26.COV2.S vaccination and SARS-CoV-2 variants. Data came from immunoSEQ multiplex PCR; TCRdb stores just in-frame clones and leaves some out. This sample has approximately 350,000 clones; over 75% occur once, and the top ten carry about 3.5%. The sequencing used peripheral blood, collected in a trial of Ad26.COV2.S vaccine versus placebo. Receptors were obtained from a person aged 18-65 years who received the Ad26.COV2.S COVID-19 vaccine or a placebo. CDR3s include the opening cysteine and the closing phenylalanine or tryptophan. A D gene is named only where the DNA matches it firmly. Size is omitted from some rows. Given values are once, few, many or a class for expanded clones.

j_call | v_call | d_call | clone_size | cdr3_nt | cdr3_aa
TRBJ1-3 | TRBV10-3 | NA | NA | TGTGCCATCAGTGAGTCCACAGACTCTGGAAACACCATATATTTT | CAISESTDSGNTIYF
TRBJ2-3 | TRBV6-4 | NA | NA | TGTGCCAGCAGTGACTCGAAGTGGGATACGCAGTATTTT | CASSDSKWDTQYF
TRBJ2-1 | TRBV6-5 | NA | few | TGTGCCAGCAGGCCGACTAGTTCTCCTTACAATGAGCAGTTCTTC | CASRPTSSPYNEQFF
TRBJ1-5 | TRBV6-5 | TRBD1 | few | TGTGCCAGCAGAAAGACAGGGGCCAATCAGCCCCAGCATTTT | CASRKTGANQPQHF
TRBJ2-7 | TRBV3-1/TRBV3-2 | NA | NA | TGTGCCAGCAGCCAATATGCAGGGCCAACCTACGAGCAGTACTTC | CASSQYAGPTYEQYF
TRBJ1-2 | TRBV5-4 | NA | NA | TGTGCCAGTCACCCCCGGACGGGAGCTAACTATGGCTACACCTTC | CASHPRTGANYGYTF
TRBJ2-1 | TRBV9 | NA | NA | TGTGCCAGCAGCGTAGAAACAGGGTCGGATGAGCAGTTCTTC | CASSVETGSDEQFF
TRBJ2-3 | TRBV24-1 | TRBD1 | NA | TGTGCCACCAGTGAGGGACAGGGGGCCACAGATACGCAGTATTTT | CATSEGQGATDTQYF
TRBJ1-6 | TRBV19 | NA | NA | TGTGCCAGTAGTATGAGAACTGATAATTCACCCCTCCACTTT | CASSMRTDNSPLHF
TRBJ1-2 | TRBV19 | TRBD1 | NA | TGTGCCAGCACCCGGGGACAGGGTGGTGGCTACACCTTC | CASTRGQGGGYTF
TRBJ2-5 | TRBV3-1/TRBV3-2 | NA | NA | TGTGCCAGCAGCGCCTACTACCAAGAGACCCAGTACTTC | CASSAYYQETQYF
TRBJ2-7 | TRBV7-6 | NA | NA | TGTGCCAGCAGCCCTACGCGGTTTAAATCCTACGAGCAGTACTTC | CASSPTRFKSYEQYF
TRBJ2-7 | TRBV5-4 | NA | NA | TGTGCCAGCAGCTTCGGCTCATCCTACGAGCAGTACTTC | CASSFGSSYEQYF
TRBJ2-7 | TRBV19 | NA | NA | TGTGCCAGTAGTCCACGGACGGGAAACGAGCAGTACTTC | CASSPRTGNEQYF
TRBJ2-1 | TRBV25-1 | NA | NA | TGTGCCAGCAGTGAATCAGGTCTGGGGATTGGGTACAATGAGCAGTTCTTC | CASSESGLGIGYNEQFF
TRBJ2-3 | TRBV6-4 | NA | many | TGTGCCAGCAGTGACTCGAATAGGGCCACAGATACGCAGTATTTT | CASSDSNRATDTQYF
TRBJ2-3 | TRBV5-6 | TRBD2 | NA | TGTGCCAGCAGTTACACTAGCGGGGGACCAGATACGCAGTATTTT | CASSYTSGGPDTQYF
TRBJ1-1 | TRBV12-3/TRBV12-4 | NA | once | TGTGCCAGCAGTTCGGGAGGAGGCACTGAAGCTTTCTTT | CASSSGGGTEAFF
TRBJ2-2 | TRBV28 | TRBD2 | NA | TGTGCCAGCAGTTGGTGGGAGGGTAGCCGTACCGGGGAGCTGTTTTTT | CASSWWEGSRTGELFF
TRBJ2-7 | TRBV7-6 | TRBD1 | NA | TGTGCCAGCAGCTTAGCGTGGGACAGGGGGCGACGAGGGGAGCAGTACTTC | CASSLAWDRGRRGEQYF
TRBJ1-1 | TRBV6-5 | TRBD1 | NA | TGTGCCAGCGACAGGGCGAACACTGAAGCTTTCTTT | CASDRANTEAFF
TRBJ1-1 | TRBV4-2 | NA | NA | TGTGCCAGCAGCCAAGTTCAGGGGAGGGGGAACACTGAAGCTTTCTTT | CASSQVQGRGNTEAFF
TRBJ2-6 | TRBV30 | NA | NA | TGTGCCTGGATGGGACGGGGGTGGCCCTCTGGGGCCAACGTCCTGACTTTC | CAWMGRGWPSGANVLTF
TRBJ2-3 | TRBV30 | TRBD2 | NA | TGTGCCTGGATTGCGGGGGGACTCACAGATACGCAGTATTTT | CAWIAGGLTDTQYF
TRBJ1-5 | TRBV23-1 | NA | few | TGCGCCAGCAGTCAATCCGCGCGGGCGTGCTATAGCAATCAGCCCCAGCATTTT | CASSQSARACYSNQPQHF
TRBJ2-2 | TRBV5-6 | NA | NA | TGTGCCAGCAGCCCGGACAGAGCGAACACCGGGGAGCTGTTTTTT | CASSPDRANTGELFF
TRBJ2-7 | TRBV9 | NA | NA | TGTGCCAGCAGCGTAGAAGGGTCATACGAGCAGTACTTC | CASSVEGSYEQYF
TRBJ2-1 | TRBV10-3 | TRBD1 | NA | TGTGCCATCAGGGACAGGGGCGGACAATCCAATAATGAGCAGTTCTTC | CAIRDRGGQSNNEQFF
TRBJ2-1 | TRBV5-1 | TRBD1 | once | TGCGCCAGCAGCCGAGACAGGGTGTACAATGAGCAGTTCTTC | CASSRDRVYNEQFF
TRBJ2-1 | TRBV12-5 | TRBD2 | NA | TGTGCTAGTGGTTTTGGGACTAGCGGTTACAATGAGCAGTTCTTC | CASGFGTSGYNEQFF
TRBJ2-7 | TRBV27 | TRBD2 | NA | TGTGCCAGCAGCCCCAGACTAGCGGAGACCTACGAGCAGTACTTC | CASSPRLAETYEQYF
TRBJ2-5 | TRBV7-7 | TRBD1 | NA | TGTGCTAGCAGCAAGGGACAGGGGCCCCAAGAGACCCAGTACTTC | CASSKGQGPQETQYF
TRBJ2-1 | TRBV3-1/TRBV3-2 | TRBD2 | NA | TGTGCCAGCAGCCAAGATACGGGGGGGTCCTACAATGAGCAGTTCTTC | CASSQDTGGSYNEQFF
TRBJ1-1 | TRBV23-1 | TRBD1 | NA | TGCGCCAGCAGTCAATTCGGGACAGGGGGCGATGTGAACACTGAAGCTTTCTTT | CASSQFGTGGDVNTEAFF
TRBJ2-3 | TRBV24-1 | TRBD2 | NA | TGTGCCACCAGTGATCAGACTAGCGGGGGGACAGATACGCAGTATTTT | CATSDQTSGGTDTQYF
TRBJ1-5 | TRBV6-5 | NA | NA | TGTGCCAGCAGCCATAGGGGCAATCAGCCCCAGCATTTT | CASSHRGNQPQHF
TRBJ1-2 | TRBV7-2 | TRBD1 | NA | TGTGCCAGCAGCAGAGACAGGGGGCAAGGCTACACCTTC | CASSRDRGQGYTF
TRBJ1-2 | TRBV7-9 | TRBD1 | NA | TGTGCCAGCAGCTCTCCCGGGACAGGGCGTTTACATGGCTACACCTTC | CASSSPGTGRLHGYTF
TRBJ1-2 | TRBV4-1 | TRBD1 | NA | TGCGCCAGCAGCCAAGAATCCGACAGGGGCTTATATGGCTACACCTTC | CASSQESDRGLYGYTF
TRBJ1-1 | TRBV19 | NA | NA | TGTGCCAGTAGTACCCAAGGGGGGGTTGTTGAAGCTTTCTTT | CASSTQGGVVEAFF
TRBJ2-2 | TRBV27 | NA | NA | TGTGCCAGCAGTTTATTTGGTAACACCGGGGAGCTGTTTTTT | CASSLFGNTGELFF
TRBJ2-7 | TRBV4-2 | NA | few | TGTGCCAGCAGCCAAGATTCCTACGAGCAGTACTTC | CASSQDSYEQYF
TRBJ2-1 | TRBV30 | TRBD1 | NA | TGTGCCTGGAGTGCGGGACAGGGGAGCTCCTACAATGAGCAGTTCTTC | CAWSAGQGSSYNEQFF
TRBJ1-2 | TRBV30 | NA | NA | TGTGCCTGGAGCCCCCGAGCTAACTATGGCTACACCTTC | CAWSPRANYGYTF
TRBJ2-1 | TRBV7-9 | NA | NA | TGTGCCAGCAGCTTATTACTCCAGAGCTCCTACAATGAGCAGTTCTTC | CASSLLLQSSYNEQFF
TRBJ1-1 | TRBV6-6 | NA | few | TGTGCCACCCGACAGGCGATGAACACTGAAGCTTTCTTT | CATRQAMNTEAFF
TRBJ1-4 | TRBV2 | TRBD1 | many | TGTGCCAGCACGGACAGGCCTAATGAAAAACTGTTTTTT | CASTDRPNEKLFF